These 21 T cell receptor beta chains were all obtained from the same sample, sequenced in a study of a mutant IDH1 vaccine in newly diagnosed glioma (dated by TCRdb to the early 2020s). What the time point label conveys for this sample: week 23, last vaccination. Every vaccine dose consisted of 300 ug of a 20-mer mutant IDH1 peptide in Montanide, administered subcutaneously together with topical imiquimod. These TCRs are of unknown antigen specificity. Library prep was done by the immunoSEQ multiplex PCR assay. TCRdb obtained this table from immuneACCESS and retained in-frame rearrangements with V and J assigned. These tables miss some clones; where compared with another copy, unresolved V genes account for less than half of the shortfall, and the remainder is unexplained. Across this sample there are 35,000 to 40,000 clones, with roughly 76% seen only once. The ten largest clones represent around 5% of the sample.

The specimen was PBMCs, collected from a glioma patient whose treatment included an IDH1 peptide vaccine. These receptors all stem from a man aged 35-49 years with glioma.

The J gene is TRBJ2-7, the V gene TRBV6-5, with 7 bases fitting TRBD2. Germline trimming cut 5 bases from V and 2 bases from J; bases unmatched to any gene: 0. Germline CDR1 is MNHEY and CDR2 is SVGAGI. The CDR3 consists of 12 residues. The CDR3 DNA follows: TGTGCCAGCAGTAGCGGGACCTACGAGCAGTACTTC. Encoded protein: CASSSGTYEQYF.

The J gene is TRBJ1-3, the V gene TRBV19; D unclear. V was pared by 1 base and J by 0 bases, with 10 bases between. Germline V gene lookup returns CDR1 LNHDA and CDR2 SQIVND (reference sequence). The CDR3 covers 16 residues. The CDR3 DNA reads TGTGCCAGTAGTATAGCTCCAGCCAGCTCTGGAAACACCATATATTTT. It encodes CASSIAPASSGNTIYF.

For the CDR3, the DNA is TGTGCCAGCAGCGTAGGTGCAGCCGGGGGCGGTGGTGAGCAGTTCTTC. It translates to CASSVGAAGGGGEQFF. J is TRBJ2-1 and V is TRBV9; D is perhaps TRBD1 or TRBD2 (6 bases each). CDR1 and CDR2 from the germline V gene are SGDLS and YYNGEE. The V end lost 0 bases, the J end lost 9 bases, and 19 bases lay between the germline ends. The CDR3 has 16 amino acids.

J is TRBJ2-1 and V is TRBV7-2; TRBD2 agrees at 7 bases. The germline V gene encodes CDR1 SGHTA and CDR2 FQGNSA. Unmatched junction bases numbered 0, after V lost 0 bases and J lost 10 bases. The length of the CDR3 is 12 residues. CDR3 bases: TGTGCCAGCAGCTTAGCGGGGGGGGAGCAGTTCTTC. It is translated as CASSLAGGEQFF.

V usage is TRBV15 and J usage is TRBJ2-7, with 8 bases identical to TRBD1. Germline trimming cut 3 bases from V and 0 bases from J; bases unmatched to any gene: 4. CDR1 is LNHNV, CDR2 YYDKDF, per germline (reference sequence). The CDR3 is 15 amino acids. CDR3 coding DNA: TGTGCCACCAGCAGCCGGACAGGGAGCTCCTACGAGCAGTACTTC. This encodes CATSSRTGSSYEQYF.

The chain is built from TRBV10-3 and TRBJ2-7, with D perhaps given as TRBD1 or TRBD2 (5 bases each). CDR1 is ENHRY, CDR2 SYGVKD, per germline. V was pared by 0 bases and J by 7 bases, with 13 bases between. The CDR3 spans 14 residues. CDR3 in amino acids: CAISESRQGGEQYF. The CDR3 DNA reads TGTGCCATCAGTGAGTCGCGGCAGGGCGGGGAGCAGTACTTC.

A word on this clone: The sample has other DNA sequences that encode this CDR3 too. The V and J genes are TRBV6-6 and TRBJ2-2, with D possibly matching TRBD2 (5 bases). This CDR3 spans 16 amino acids. Germline values: CDR1 MNHNY, CDR2 SVGAGI (reference sequence). Trimming shortened V by 0 bases and J by 5 bases, and 13 bases separated the two germline ends. This chain's CDR3 is CASSYSIIATTGELFF. The CDR3 region has the DNA TGTGCCAGCAGTTACTCGATAATAGCGACTACCGGGGAGCTGTTTTTT.

The V call is TRBV29-1, the J call TRBJ2-3; TRBD1 matches 7 bases. V was clipped by 7 bases and J by 4 bases; unmatched bases: 8. The CDR3 has 13 amino acids. Germline V gives CDR1 SQVTM, CDR2 ANQGSEA. CDR3 sequence: CSGSGGAADTQYF. The CDR3 coding sequence is TGCAGCGGCTCAGGGGGAGCAGCAGATACGCAGTATTTT.

The chain joins TRBV7-9 to TRBJ2-5; 8 positions match TRBD1. Germline V CDR1 and CDR2: SEHNR, FQNEAQ (reference sequence). The ends lost 8 bases at V and 5 bases at J; junction bases unmatched: 7. The CDR3 has 13 amino acids. For the CDR3, the DNA is TGTGCCAGCGACGGACAGGGAAAGGAGACCCAGTACTTC. Translating it yields CASDGQGKETQYF. Supplemented by reference TRBV7-9 and TRBJ2-5, the full variable domain reads DTGVSQNPRHKITKRGQNVTFRCDPISEHNRLYWYRQTLGQGPEFLTYFQNEAQLEKSRLLSDRFSAERPKGSFSTLEIQRTEQGDSAMYLCASDGQGKETQYFGPGTRLLVL.

This clone was counted a few times. The chain uses TRBV5-4 and TRBJ2-3; TRBD1 aligns across 7 bases. The V and J ends lost 6 bases and 4 bases, in that order; junction bases with no gene match: 11. CDR3 length: 15 amino acids. Germline assignment: CDR1 SGHNT and CDR2 YYREEE (reference sequence). The CDR3 nucleotides are TGTGCCAGCAAAACGACCCGACAGGGTGCAGATACGCAGTATTTT. This encodes CASKTTRQGADTQYF.

This clone was seen a few times. The V gene is TRBV6-1, the J gene TRBJ1-5; D is unclear. Deletions cut 4 bases from V and 2 bases from J, with 15 bases between. The CDR3 consists of 16 residues. CDR1 is MNHNS and CDR2 is SASEGT in the germline V gene. CDR3 region: CASSVTAADRNQPQHF. The CDR3 DNA sequence: TGTGCCAGCAGTGTGACCGCCGCTGATCGCAATCAGCCCCAGCATTTT.

V is TRBV4-3 and J is TRBJ1-2, with TRBD1 as a possible D gene (5 bases). Between the trimmed V and J ends, which lost 0 bases and 11 bases, there was a span of 13 bases. Germline CDR1 LGHNA, CDR2 YSLEER. The CDR3 sequence is 13 residues long. CDR3 amino acids: CASSQDLSGRYTF. The CDR3 DNA follows: TGCGCCAGCAGCCAAGATTTGTCAGGGAGATACACCTTC.

The J gene is TRBJ2-7, the V gene TRBV19; a possible D gene is TRBD2 (5 bases). Trimming removed 7 bases from V and 1 base from J, with 11 bases in between. CDR3 length: 13 amino acids. Per germline, CDR1 LNHDA and CDR2 SQIVND (reference sequence). The CDR3 bases are TGTGCCAGTAATCCGCGAGGGTCCTACGAGCAGTACTTC. It yields the protein CASNPRGSYEQYF.

This chain links TRBV6-5 with TRBJ1-1; tentatively, D is TRBD1 (5 bases). Germline V gene sequence: CDR1 MNHEY, CDR2 SVGAGI. The CDR3 loop spans 11 amino acids. The ends were cut back, 7 bases at V and 5 bases at J, with 8 bases in the middle. CDR3 protein: CASNRGTEAFF. The CDR3 DNA follows: TGTGCCAGCAATCGGGGGACTGAAGCTTTCTTT.

This clone was recorded a few times. CDR3 DNA: TGTGCCAGCACAGGCAGGGTGACCGGGGAGCTGTTTTTT. Protein: CASTGRVTGELFF. The rearrangement uses TRBV28 and TRBJ2-2; a weak D match, TRBD1 (5 bases). V was clipped by 7 bases and J by 5 bases, with 11 bases between them. Germline V gene data show CDR1 as MDHEN and CDR2 as SYDVKM. The CDR3 is 13 amino acids.

V usage is TRBV10-3 and J usage is TRBJ1-1, with D unresolved. V shed 1 base and J shed 2 bases, with 8 bases lying between them. The CDR3 runs 14 residues. Germline CDR1 ENHRY, CDR2 SYGVKD. The CDR3 loop is CAISEFGSNTEAFF. The CDR3 DNA sequence: TGTGCCATCAGTGAGTTCGGTTCTAACACTGAAGCTTTCTTT.

This chain joins TRBV6-5 and TRBJ1-1, with unresolved D. The V end lost 6 bases, the J end lost 0 bases, and 8 bases lay between the germline ends. There are 13 residues in the CDR3. Germline loops: CDR1 MNHEY, CDR2 SVGAGI. The DNA for the CDR3 is TGTGCCAGCAGAAAGAGTATGAACACTGAAGCTTTCTTT. Amino acid sequence: CASRKSMNTEAFF.

The chain couples TRBV7-3 to TRBJ2-7; D not certain. The CDR3 length is 12 residues. V dropped 0 bases and J dropped 0 bases, with 0 bases sitting between them. Germline V gene lookup returns CDR1 SGHTA and CDR2 FQGTGA. CDR3 sequence (DNA): TGTGCCAGCAGCTTAACCTCCTACGAGCAGTACTTC. Amino acids: CASSLTSYEQYF. Full variable domain (outside the CDR3, taken from reference TRBV7-3 and TRBJ2-7): GAGVSQTPSNKVTEKGKYVELRCDPISGHTALYWYRQSLGQGPEFLIYFQGTGAADDSGLPNDRFFAVRPEGSVSTLKIQRTERGDSAVYLCASSLTSYEQYFGPGTRLTVT.

In this sample, this clone turned up a few times. V usage is TRBV5-1 and J usage is TRBJ1-4; 7 bases are shared with TRBD1. Germline loops: CDR1 SGHRS, CDR2 YFSETQ. The CDR3 sequence is 15 residues long. Trimming removed 0 bases from V and 5 bases from J; junction bases left unmatched: 4. The CDR3 DNA sequence: TGCGCCAGCAGCTTGGGACAGGGCGAGAATGAAAAACTGTTTTTT. This gives the protein CASSLGQGENEKLFF. Using reference TRBV5-1 and TRBJ1-4 for the parts outside the CDR3, the full variable domain is KAGVTQTPRYLIKTRGQQVTLSCSPISGHRSVSWYQQTPGQGLQFLFEYFSETQRNKGNFPGRFSGRQFSNSRSEMNVSTLELGDSALYLCASSLGQGENEKLFFGSGTQLSVL.

The chain carries TRBV30 and TRBJ2-7; no reliable D call. V dropped 0 bases and J dropped 7 bases, with 10 bases sitting between them. Germline CDR1 and CDR2: GTSNPN and SVGIG (reference sequence). The CDR3 has 12 residues. The CDR3 nucleotides are TGTGCCTGGAGTGTACAAGTGGGAGAGCAGTACTTC. Translation: CAWSVQVGEQYF.

The chain employs TRBV15 and TRBJ2-3, with 9 bases lining up with TRBD2. Germline V gives CDR1 LNHNV, CDR2 YYDKDF (reference sequence). Losses at the gene ends were 0 bases for V and 4 bases for J; bases not matched to a gene: 8. CDR3 length: 17 amino acids. The CDR3 is CATSRDRPAGGSDTQYF. CDR3 in DNA: TGTGCCACCAGCAGAGATCGGCCAGCGGGGGGATCAGATACGCAGTATTTT. Full variable domain (missing parts from reference TRBV15 and TRBJ2-3): DAMVIQNPRYQVTQFGKPVTLSCSQTLNHNVMYWYQQKSSQAPKLLFHYYDKDFNNEADTPDNFQSRRPNTSFCFLDIRSPGLGDTAMYLCATSRDRPAGGSDTQYFGPGTRLTVL.